This T cell receptor (beta chain) was sequenced during a study of monozygotic twins with cystic fibrosis. Study conclusions and caveats: The repertoire was suggested to be naive-dominated, clonality median around 0.01.

TCRdb's copy holds only in-frame clones and misses some; the assay was immunoSEQ multiplex PCR. This table has approximately 11,000 clones, around 97% appearing once. This clone has only a few counts. The antigen remains unidentified. The CDR3 length is 15 residues. Trimming removed 0 bases from V and 3 bases from J; junction bases left unmatched: 6. Germline V gene lookup returns CDR1 GTSNPN and CDR2 SVGIG (reference sequence). This TCR was sampled from a boy younger than 18 with cystic fibrosis. The source material was blood. The V and J genes are TRBV30 and TRBJ2-5; 8 bases align to TRBD2. The CDR3 DNA reads TGTGCCTGGAGTGTCGCGACTAGCGCAAAAGAGACCCAGTACTTC. Translation: CAWSVATSAKETQYF.